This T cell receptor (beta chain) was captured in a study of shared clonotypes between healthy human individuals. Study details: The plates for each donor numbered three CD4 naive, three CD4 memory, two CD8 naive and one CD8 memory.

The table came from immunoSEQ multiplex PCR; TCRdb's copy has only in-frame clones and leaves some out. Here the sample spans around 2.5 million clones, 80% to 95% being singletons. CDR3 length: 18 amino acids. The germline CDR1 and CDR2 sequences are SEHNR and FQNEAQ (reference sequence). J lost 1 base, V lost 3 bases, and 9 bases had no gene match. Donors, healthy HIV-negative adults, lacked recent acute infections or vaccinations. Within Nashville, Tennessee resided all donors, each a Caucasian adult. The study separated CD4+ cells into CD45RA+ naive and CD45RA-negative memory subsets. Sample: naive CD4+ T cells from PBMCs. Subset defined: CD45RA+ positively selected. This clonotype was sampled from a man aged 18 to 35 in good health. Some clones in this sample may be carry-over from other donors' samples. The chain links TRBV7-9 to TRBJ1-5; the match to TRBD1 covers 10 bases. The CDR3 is CASSLGKMGQGSNQPQHF. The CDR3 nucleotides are TGTGCCAGCAGCTTGGGGAAAATGGGACAGGGGAGCAATCAGCCCCAGCATTTT. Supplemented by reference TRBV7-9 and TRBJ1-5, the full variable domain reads DTGVSQNPRHKITKRGQNVTFRCDPISEHNRLYWYRQTLGQGPEFLTYFQNEAQLEKSRLLSDRFSAERPKGSFSTLEIQRTEQGDSAMYLCASSLGKMGQGSNQPQHFGDGTRLSIL.